This TCR beta chain was observed in a study of graft-versus-host responses after intestinal transplantation. Overall study context: As for transplant type, recipients had multivisceral, liver-intestinal, or isolated intestinal grafts. All of the recipients had induction that used anti-thymocyte globulin, then tacrolimus and steroids for three to four years.

Details on this clone: The antigen is undetermined.

Measured with immunoSEQ multiplex PCR; TCRdb has only the in-frame clones, and not every one. The table includes approximately 90,000 clones, 88% detected once. Whole-study findings and limits: Marrow from the recipient contained GvH clones, some of which had appeared first in ileum or blood. The highest levels of circulating GvH clones went along with early declines in HvG clones after transplant.

The ends lost 3 bases at V and 8 bases at J; junction bases unmatched: 10. CDR3 size: 15 residues. In germline, CDR1 is MGHDK, CDR2 SYGVNS. The sample was unstimulated CD4+ T cells sorted from spleen or lymph node cells, taken before transplant. The rearrangement joins TRBV25-1 to TRBJ1-2, with 9 nucleotides matching TRBD1. The source is a human donor who was the organ donor for an intestinal transplant. The CDR3 reads CASSDPGQGHRGYTF. The DNA of the CDR3 is TGTGCCAGCAGTGACCCGGGACAGGGACATCGGGGCTACACCTTC.